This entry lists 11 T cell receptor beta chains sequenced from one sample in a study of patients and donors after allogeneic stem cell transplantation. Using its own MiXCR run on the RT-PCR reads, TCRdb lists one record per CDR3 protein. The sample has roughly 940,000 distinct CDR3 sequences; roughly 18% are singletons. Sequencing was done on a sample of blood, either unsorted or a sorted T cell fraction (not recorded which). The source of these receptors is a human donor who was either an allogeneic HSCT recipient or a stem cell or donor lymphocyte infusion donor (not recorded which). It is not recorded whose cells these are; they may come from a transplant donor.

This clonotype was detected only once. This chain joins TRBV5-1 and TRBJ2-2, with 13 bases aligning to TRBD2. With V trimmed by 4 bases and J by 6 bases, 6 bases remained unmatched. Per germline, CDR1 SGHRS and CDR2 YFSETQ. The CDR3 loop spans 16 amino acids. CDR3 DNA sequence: TGCGCCAGCAGCATGGGGACTAGCGGGATTGCCGGGGAGCTGTTTTTT. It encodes CASSMGTSGIAGELFF.

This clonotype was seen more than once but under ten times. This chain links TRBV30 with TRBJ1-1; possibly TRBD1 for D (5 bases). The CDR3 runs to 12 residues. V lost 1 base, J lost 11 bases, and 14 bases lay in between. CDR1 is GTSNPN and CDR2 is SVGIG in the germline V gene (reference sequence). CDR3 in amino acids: CAWSAPTGWAFF. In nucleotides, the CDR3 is TGTGCCTGGAGTGCCCCCACAGGCTGGGCTTTCTTT. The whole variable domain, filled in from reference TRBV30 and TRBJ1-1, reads SQTIHQWPATLVQPVGSPLSLECTVEGTSNPNLYWYRQAAGRGLQLLFYSVGIGQISSEVPQNLSASRPQDRQFILSSKKLLLSDSGFYLCAWSAPTGWAFFGQGTRLTVV.

This chain's CDR3 is CASSQATSIDEQFF. Written as DNA, the CDR3 is TGTGCCAGCAGCCAAGCGACTAGCATCGATGAGCAGTTCTTC. This chain connects TRBV3-1 to TRBJ2-1; TRBD2 matches 7 bases. The CDR3 spans 14 residues. Germline assignment: CDR1 LGHDT and CDR2 YNNKEL (reference sequence). The trim removed 1 base at V and 8 bases at J, leaving 5 bases unmatched.

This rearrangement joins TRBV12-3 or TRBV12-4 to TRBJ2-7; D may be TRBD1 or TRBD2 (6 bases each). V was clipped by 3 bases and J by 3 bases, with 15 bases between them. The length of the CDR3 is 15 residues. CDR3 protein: CASSLETRGHYEQYF. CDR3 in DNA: TGTGCCAGCAGTTTGGAGACACGGGGGCACTACGAGCAGTACTTC.

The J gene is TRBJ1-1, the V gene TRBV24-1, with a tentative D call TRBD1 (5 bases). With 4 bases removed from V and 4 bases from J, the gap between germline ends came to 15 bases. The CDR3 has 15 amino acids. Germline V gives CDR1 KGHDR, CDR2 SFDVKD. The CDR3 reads CATSEGERGVTEAFF. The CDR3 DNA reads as TGTGCCACCAGTGAGGGGGAAAGGGGAGTCACTGAAGCTTTCTTT.

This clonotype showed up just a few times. The chain's CDR3 is CAIRQTGPQATEAFF. The DNA of the CDR3 is TGTGCCATCAGGCAAACCGGGCCTCAAGCCACTGAAGCTTTCTTT. This chain links TRBV10-3 with TRBJ1-1, with D unresolved. This CDR3 comprises 15 residues. V was clipped by 6 bases and J by 4 bases, with 18 bases between them. Per the germline V gene, CDR1 is ENHRY and CDR2 is SYGVKD.

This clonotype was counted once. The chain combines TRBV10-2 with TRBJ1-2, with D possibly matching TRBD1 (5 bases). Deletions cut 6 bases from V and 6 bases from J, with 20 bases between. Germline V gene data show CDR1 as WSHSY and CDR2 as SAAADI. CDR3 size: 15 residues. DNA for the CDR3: TGCGCCAGCAGCGTCGGACAAGGGGTTGGACATGGCTACACCTTC. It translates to CASSVGQGVGHGYTF.

The CDR3 loop reads CASRPGGAVRNEQYF. For the CDR3, the DNA is TGTGCCAGCAGACCAGGGGGCGCGGTAAGGAACGAGCAGTACTTC. The chain links TRBV27 to TRBJ2-7; 8 positions match TRBD1. Germline trimming cut 6 bases from V and 5 bases from J; bases unmatched to any gene: 12. This CDR3 has 15 amino acids. The germline gives CDR1 MNHEY, CDR2 SMNVEV (reference sequence).

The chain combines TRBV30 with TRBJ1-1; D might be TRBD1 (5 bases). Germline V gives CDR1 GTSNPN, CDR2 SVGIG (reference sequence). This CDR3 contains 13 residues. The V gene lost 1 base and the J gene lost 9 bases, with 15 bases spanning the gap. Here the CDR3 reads CAWSGYGGTKAFF. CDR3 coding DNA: TGTGCCTGGAGTGGTTATGGGGGGACGAAAGCTTTCTTT.

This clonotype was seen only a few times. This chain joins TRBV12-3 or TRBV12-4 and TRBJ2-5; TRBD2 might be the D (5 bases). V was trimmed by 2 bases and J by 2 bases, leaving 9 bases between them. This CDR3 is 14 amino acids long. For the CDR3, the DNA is TGTGCCAGCAGTTTAAGTGAGCGGCAAGAGACCCAGTACTTC. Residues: CASSLSERQETQYF.

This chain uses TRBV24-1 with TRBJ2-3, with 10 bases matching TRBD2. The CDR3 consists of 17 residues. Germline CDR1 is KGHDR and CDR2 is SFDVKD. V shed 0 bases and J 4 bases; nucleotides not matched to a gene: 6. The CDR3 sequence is CATSDLHSGGHPDTQYF. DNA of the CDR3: TGTGCCACCAGTGATTTGCATAGCGGGGGGCATCCAGATACGCAGTATTTT.